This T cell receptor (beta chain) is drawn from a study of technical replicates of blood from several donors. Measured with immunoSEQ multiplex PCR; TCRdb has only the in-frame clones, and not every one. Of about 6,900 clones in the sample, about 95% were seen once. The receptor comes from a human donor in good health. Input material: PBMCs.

The CDR3, as DNA: TGTGCCAGCAGGAGACTAGGGGTCTCCTACAATGAGCAGTTCTTC. Its translation is CASRRLGVSYNEQFF. The chain uses TRBV28 and TRBJ2-1, with D perhaps matching TRBD2 (6 bases). The germline V and J ends were trimmed by 6 bases and 0 bases, with 12 bases remaining between them. The CDR3 has 15 amino acids. CDR1 MDHEN and CDR2 SYDVKM come from the germline V gene.